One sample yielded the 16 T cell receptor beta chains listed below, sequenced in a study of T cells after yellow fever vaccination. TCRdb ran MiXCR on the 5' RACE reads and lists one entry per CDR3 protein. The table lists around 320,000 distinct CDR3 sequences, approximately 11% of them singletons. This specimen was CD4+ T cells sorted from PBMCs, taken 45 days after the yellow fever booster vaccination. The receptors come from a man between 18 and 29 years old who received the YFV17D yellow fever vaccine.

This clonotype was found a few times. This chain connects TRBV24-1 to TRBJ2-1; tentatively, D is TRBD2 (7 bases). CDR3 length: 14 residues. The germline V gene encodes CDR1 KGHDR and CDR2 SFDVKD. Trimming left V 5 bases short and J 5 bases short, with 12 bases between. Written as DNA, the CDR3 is TGTGCCACCAGTGTGGGGGGGGCCCACAATGAGCAGTTCTTC. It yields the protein CATSVGGAHNEQFF.

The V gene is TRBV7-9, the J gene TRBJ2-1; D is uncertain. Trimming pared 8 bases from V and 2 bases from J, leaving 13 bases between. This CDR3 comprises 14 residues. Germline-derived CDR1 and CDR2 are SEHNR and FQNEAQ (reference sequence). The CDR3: CASGRQVAYNEQFF. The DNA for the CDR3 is TGTGCCAGCGGTCGGCAGGTTGCCTACAATGAGCAGTTCTTC. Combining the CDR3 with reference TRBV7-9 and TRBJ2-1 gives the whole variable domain DTGVSQNPRHKITKRGQNVTFRCDPISEHNRLYWYRQTLGQGPEFLTYFQNEAQLEKSRLLSDRFSAERPKGSFSTLEIQRTEQGDSAMYLCASGRQVAYNEQFFGPGTRLTVL.

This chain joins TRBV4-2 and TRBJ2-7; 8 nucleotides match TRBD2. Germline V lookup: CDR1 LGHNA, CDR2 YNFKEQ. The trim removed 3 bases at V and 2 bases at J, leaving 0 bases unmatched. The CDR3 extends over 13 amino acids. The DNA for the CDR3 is TGTGCCAGCAGCCAGGGACTAGCCTACGAGCAGTACTTC. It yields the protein CASSQGLAYEQYF.

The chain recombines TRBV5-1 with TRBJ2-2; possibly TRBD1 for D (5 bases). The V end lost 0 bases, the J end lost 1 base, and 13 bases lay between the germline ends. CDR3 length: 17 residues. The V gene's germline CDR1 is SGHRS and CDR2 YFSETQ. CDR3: CASSLGQPMMNTGELFF. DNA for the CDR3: TGCGCCAGCAGCTTGGGACAGCCTATGATGAACACCGGGGAGCTGTTTTTT.

The CDR3 reads CASSLGFGGAYEQYF. The CDR3 DNA follows: TGCGCCAGCAGCTTGGGTTTCGGGGGGGCCTACGAGCAGTACTTC. V is TRBV5-1 and J is TRBJ2-7; 8 bases map to TRBD2. CDR1 SGHRS and CDR2 YFSETQ come from the germline V gene. The length of the CDR3 is 15 residues. The V gene end was trimmed by 0 bases and the J gene end by 2 bases; junction bases not matched to a gene: 4.

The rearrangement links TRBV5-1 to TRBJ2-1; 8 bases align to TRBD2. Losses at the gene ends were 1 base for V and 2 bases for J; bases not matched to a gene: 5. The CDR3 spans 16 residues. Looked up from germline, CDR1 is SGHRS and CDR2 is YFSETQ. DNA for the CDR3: TGCGCCAGCAGCTTGTCCGTCGGGGGGGCCTACAATGAGCAGTTCTTC. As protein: CASSLSVGGAYNEQFF.

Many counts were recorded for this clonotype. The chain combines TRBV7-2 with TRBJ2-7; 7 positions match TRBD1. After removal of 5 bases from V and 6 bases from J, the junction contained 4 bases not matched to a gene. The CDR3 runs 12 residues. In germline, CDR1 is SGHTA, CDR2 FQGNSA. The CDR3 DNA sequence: TGTGCCAGCAGCCCCTGGACAGGCGAGCAGTACTTC. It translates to CASSPWTGEQYF. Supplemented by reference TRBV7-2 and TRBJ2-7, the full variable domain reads GAGVSQSPSNKVTEKGKDVELRCDPISGHTALYWYRQSLGQGLEFLIYFQGNSAPDKSGLPSDRFSAERTGGSVSTLTIQRTQQEDSAVYLCASSPWTGEQYFGPGTRLTVT.

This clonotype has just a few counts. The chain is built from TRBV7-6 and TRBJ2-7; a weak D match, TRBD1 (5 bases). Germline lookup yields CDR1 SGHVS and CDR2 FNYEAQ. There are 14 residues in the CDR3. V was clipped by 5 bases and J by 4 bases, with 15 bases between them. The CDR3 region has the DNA TGTGCCAGCAGCCCCGGTAGGGGATCTTACGAGCAGTACGTC. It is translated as CASSPGRGSYEQYV.

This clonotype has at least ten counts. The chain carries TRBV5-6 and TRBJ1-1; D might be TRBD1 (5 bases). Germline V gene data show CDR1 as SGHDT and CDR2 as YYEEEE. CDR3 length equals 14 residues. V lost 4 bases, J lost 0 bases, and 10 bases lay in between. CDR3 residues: CASSMDIMNTEAFF. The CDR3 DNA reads TGTGCCAGCAGCATGGACATCATGAACACTGAAGCTTTCTTT.

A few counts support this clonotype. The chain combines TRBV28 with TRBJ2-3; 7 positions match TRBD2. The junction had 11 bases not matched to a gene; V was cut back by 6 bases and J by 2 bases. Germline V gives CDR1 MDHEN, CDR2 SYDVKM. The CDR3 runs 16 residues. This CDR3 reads CASSPGGKGITDTQYF. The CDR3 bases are TGTGCCAGCAGCCCCGGGGGGAAAGGGATCACAGATACGCAGTATTTT.

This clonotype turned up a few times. CDR3 DNA sequence: TGTGCCAGCACCCCTCGAGGGGGCTTCACTGAAGCTTTCTTT. This codes for CASTPRGGFTEAFF. This chain links TRBV12-3 or TRBV12-4 with TRBJ1-1; 7 bases align to TRBD1. V shed 7 bases, J shed 4 bases, and the junction held 9 bases outside the gene matches. This CDR3 spans 14 amino acids.

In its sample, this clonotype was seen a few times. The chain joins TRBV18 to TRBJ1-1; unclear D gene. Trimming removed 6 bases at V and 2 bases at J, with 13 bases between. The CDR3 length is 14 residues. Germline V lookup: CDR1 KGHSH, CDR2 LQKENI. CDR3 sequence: CASSTTSQNTEAFF. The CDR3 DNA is TGTGCCAGCTCCACTACGAGCCAAAACACTGAAGCTTTCTTT.

The CDR3 reads CASSQDLQGGAPDTQYF. CDR3 bases: TGCGCCAGCAGCCAAGATTTACAGGGTGGGGCCCCAGATACGCAGTATTTT. The rearrangement links TRBV4-3 to TRBJ2-3, with D maybe TRBD1 (6 bases). In germline, CDR1 is LGHNA, CDR2 YSLEER. Trimming cost V 0 bases and J 4 bases, with 17 bases left between them. This CDR3 has 17 residues.

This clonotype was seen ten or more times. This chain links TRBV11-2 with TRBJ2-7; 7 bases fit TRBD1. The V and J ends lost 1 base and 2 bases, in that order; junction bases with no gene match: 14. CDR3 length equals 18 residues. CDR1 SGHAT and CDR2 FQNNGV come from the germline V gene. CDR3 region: CASSLARGGPMGAYEQYF. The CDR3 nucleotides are TGTGCCAGCAGCTTAGCTAGAGGGGGCCCTATGGGGGCCTACGAGCAGTACTTC.

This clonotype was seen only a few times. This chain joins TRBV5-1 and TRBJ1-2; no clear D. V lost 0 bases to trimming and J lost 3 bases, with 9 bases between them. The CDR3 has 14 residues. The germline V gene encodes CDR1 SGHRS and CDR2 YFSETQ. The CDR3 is CASSLAGEDYGYTF. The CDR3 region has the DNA TGCGCCAGCAGCTTGGCCGGGGAGGACTATGGCTACACCTTC.

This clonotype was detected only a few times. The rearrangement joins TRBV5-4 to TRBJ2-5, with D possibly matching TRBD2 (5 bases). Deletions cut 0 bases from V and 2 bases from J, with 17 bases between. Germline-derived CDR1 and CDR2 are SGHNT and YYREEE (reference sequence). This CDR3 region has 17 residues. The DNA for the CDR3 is TGTGCCAGCAGCTTGGGATCTGTGCGGGCTAGACAAGAGACCCAGTACTTC. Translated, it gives CASSLGSVRARQETQYF. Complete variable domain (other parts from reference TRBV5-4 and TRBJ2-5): ETGVTQSPTHLIKTRGQQVTLRCSSQSGHNTVSWYQQALGQGPQFIFQYYREEENGRGNFPPRFSGLQFPNYSSELNVNALELDDSALYLCASSLGSVRARQETQYFGPGTRLLVL.